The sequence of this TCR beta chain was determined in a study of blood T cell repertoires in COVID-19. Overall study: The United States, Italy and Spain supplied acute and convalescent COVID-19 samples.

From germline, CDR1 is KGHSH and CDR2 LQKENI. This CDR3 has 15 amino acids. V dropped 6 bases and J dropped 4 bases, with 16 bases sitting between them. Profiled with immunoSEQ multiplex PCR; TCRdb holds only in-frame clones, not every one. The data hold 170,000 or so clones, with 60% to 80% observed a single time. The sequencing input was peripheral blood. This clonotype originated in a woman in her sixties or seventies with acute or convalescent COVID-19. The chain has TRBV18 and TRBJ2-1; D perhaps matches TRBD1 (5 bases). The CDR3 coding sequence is TGTGCCAGCTCCCCGCCCCAGGGCGAGTACAATGAGCAGTTCTTC. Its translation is CASSPPQGEYNEQFF.